This T cell receptor (beta chain) was captured in a study of cytomegalovirus exposure and HLA in healthy donors. Remarks on this clone: Antigen: not known.

Study-level points and caveats: Among TCR beta chains, those listed as cytomegalovirus-associated numbered over 150. The authors confirmed in vitro that a few CMV-associated chains were specific for CMV antigens. Usually a TCR sequence was rare, but some public TCRs were found in many donors.

With 7 bases clipped from V and 9 bases from J, the junction kept 8 bases outside the gene matches. Per germline, CDR1 SGHTS and CDR2 YDEGEE. There are 13 residues in the CDR3. TCRdb's table, derived via immunoSEQ multiplex PCR, lists solely in-frame clones and lacks some. There are 120,000 to 150,000 clones in the sample; around 85% occur only once, and 2.9% lies in the top ten. This sequence was found in a man aged 18-30 years in good health and CMV-seronegative. Sequencing was carried out using PBMCs. The chain carries TRBV5-8 and TRBJ2-1; 9 bases line up with TRBD1. The CDR3 DNA follows: TGTGCCAGCCTCCGGGGACAGGGCATTGAGCAGTTCTTC. Translated: CASLRGQGIEQFF.